A single sample is the source of the 23 T cell receptor beta chains below, sequenced in a study of cytomegalovirus exposure and HLA in healthy donors. Assay used: immunoSEQ multiplex PCR; TCRdb lists only in-frame clones, some missing. The sample includes about 160,000 clones, around 82% of them seen just once. Specimen: PBMCs. These receptors all stem from a man aged 25-40 years in good health and CMV-seropositive.

The genes are TRBV30 and TRBJ2-3, with 7 bases that match TRBD2. The length of the CDR3 is 14 residues. Germline lookup yields CDR1 GTSNPN and CDR2 SVGIG (reference sequence). V shed 5 bases and J 1 base; nucleotides not matched to a gene: 6. This CDR3 is CAWSRGYGTDTQYF. The CDR3 region has the DNA TGTGCCTGGTCGCGGGGGTACGGCACAGATACGCAGTATTTT.

The CDR3 reads CASSLQGKDTQYF. CDR3 sequence (DNA): TGTGCCAGCAGCCTCCAGGGGAAAGATACGCAGTATTTT. The chain links TRBV28 to TRBJ2-3; maybe TRBD1 (6 bases). There are 13 residues in the CDR3. Germline V CDR1 and CDR2: MDHEN, SYDVKM. Trimming left V 6 bases short and J 5 bases short, with 12 bases between.

V and J are TRBV5-1 and TRBJ2-7; 9 bases are a match to TRBD1. Trimming took 4 bases from V and 5 from J; bases not matched to a gene: 10. The CDR3 loop spans 15 amino acids. Germline-derived CDR1 and CDR2 are SGHRS and YFSETQ. CDR3 sequence reads: CASSPPRDRAHEQYF. CDR3 bases: TGCGCCAGCAGCCCCCCCCGGGACAGGGCCCACGAGCAGTACTTC. The complete variable domain, with remaining parts taken from reference TRBV5-1 and TRBJ2-7, reads KAGVTQTPRYLIKTRGQQVTLSCSPISGHRSVSWYQQTPGQGLQFLFEYFSETQRNKGNFPGRFSGRQFSNSRSEMNVSTLELGDSALYLCASSPPRDRAHEQYFGPGTRLTVT.

The chain is built from TRBV6-5 and TRBJ2-5; D uncertain. This CDR3 region has 13 residues. From germline, CDR1 is MNHEY and CDR2 SVGAGI. Trimming took 5 bases from V and 2 from J, leaving 9 bases between them. CDR3 nucleotides: TGTGCCAGCAGTCCTTACGGGCAAGAGACCCAGTACTTC. Amino acid sequence: CASSPYGQETQYF.

The V call is TRBV6-5, the J call TRBJ2-3; the match to TRBD1 covers 8 bases. CDR1 and CDR2 from the germline V gene are MNHEY and SVGAGI. J was trimmed by 4 bases and V by 6 bases; bases with no gene match: 6. The CDR3 is 14 residues long. The CDR3 loop reads CASSRTGLSDTQYF. In DNA, the CDR3 is TGTGCCAGCAGCCGGACAGGGCTCTCAGATACGCAGTATTTT.

The rearrangement links TRBV30 to TRBJ1-1; D is unclear. Trimming took off 2 bases at V and 3 bases at J, with 7 bases between the two ends. The germline V gene encodes CDR1 GTSNPN and CDR2 SVGIG (reference sequence). The CDR3 sequence is 12 residues long. CDR3 loop: CAWSRVYTEAFF. The CDR3 DNA follows: TGTGCCTGGAGTCGGGTCTACACTGAAGCTTTCTTT. Full variable domain (missing parts from reference TRBV30 and TRBJ1-1): SQTIHQWPATLVQPVGSPLSLECTVEGTSNPNLYWYRQAAGRGLQLLFYSVGIGQISSEVPQNLSASRPQDRQFILSSKKLLLSDSGFYLCAWSRVYTEAFFGQGTRLTVV.

The rearrangement uses TRBV28 and TRBJ1-2; 7 nucleotides line up with TRBD1. Germline V gene sequence: CDR1 MDHEN, CDR2 SYDVKM. The CDR3 has 15 residues. V lost 2 bases to trimming and J lost 4 bases; unmatched junction nucleotides: 7. CDR3 residues: CASSLRDSQFYGYTF. The CDR3 coding sequence is TGTGCCAGCAGTTTAAGGGACAGCCAATTCTATGGCTACACCTTC.

The V call is TRBV28, the J call TRBJ1-2; D ambiguous. V was pared by 5 bases and J by 7 bases, with 20 bases between. Germline loops: CDR1 MDHEN, CDR2 SYDVKM. The CDR3 contains 15 residues. CDR3 DNA: TGTGCCAGCAGTACTCCAACACCAGGCTCCTCTGGCTACACCTTC. Protein: CASSTPTPGSSGYTF.

The V call is TRBV6-7, the J call TRBJ2-2; tentative D call: TRBD2 (6 bases). TRBV6-7 counts as an open reading frame of uncertain function. The germline V and J ends were trimmed by 7 bases and 3 bases, with 15 bases remaining between them. This CDR3 comprises 15 residues. The CDR3 region has the DNA TGTGCCAGCAAGTCGGCGGCTAGCGACACCGGGGAGCTGTTTTTT. As protein: CASKSAASDTGELFF.

The rearrangement uses TRBV28 and TRBJ2-7; 8 positions agree with TRBD1. With 3 bases clipped from V and 7 bases from J, the junction kept 8 bases outside the gene matches. This CDR3 region has 14 residues. The germline gives CDR1 MDHEN, CDR2 SYDVKM. Here the CDR3 DNA reads TGTGCCAGCAGTTTCGGCCAGGGGGCGAGGGAGCAGTACTTC. It codes for CASSFGQGAREQYF.

The chain combines TRBV5-4 with TRBJ2-5; 7 nucleotides line up with TRBD2. CDR1 is SGHNT, CDR2 YYREEE, per germline (reference sequence). CDR3 length: 14 amino acids. The V segment lost 5 bases and the J segment 3 bases; nucleotides outside the gene matches: 7. The CDR3 here is CASSFLGGKETQYF. The CDR3 bases are TGTGCCAGCAGTTTCCTGGGGGGGAAAGAGACCCAGTACTTC.

This chain joins TRBV7-8 and TRBJ2-7, with 7 nucleotides matching TRBD1. V lost 9 bases to trimming and J lost 2 bases; unmatched junction nucleotides: 13. The CDR3 covers 15 residues. From germline, CDR1 is SGHVS and CDR2 FQNEAQ. The CDR3 is CASRSRQGRTYEQYF. The DNA for the CDR3 is TGTGCCAGTCGGTCCCGACAGGGCAGAACCTACGAGCAGTACTTC.

The table lists this clone with a few counts. The J gene is TRBJ2-7, the V gene TRBV10-1; 11 nucleotides match TRBD2. The CDR3 totals 15 residues. V lost 10 bases, J lost 3 bases, and 11 bases stayed unmatched. Germline V gene lookup returns CDR1 WNHNN and CDR2 SYGVQD (reference sequence). The CDR3 loop reads CAIKAPGLADYEQYF. For the CDR3, the DNA is TGCGCCATCAAAGCCCCGGGACTAGCGGACTACGAGCAGTACTTC.

The V and J genes are TRBV25-1 and TRBJ1-4; D remains ambiguous. The ends were cut back, 6 bases at V and 5 bases at J, with 7 bases in the middle. Germline values: CDR1 MGHDK, CDR2 SYGVNS. The length of the CDR3 is 12 residues. CDR3 residues: CASRRGNEKLFF. CDR3 sequence (DNA): TGTGCCAGCAGGCGAGGGAATGAAAAACTGTTTTTT.

The V call is TRBV9, the J call TRBJ1-2; 9 positions match TRBD1. V was clipped by 3 bases and J by 4 bases; unmatched bases: 4. The CDR3 has 14 residues. Germline V CDR1 and CDR2: SGDLS, YYNGEE. Here the CDR3 reads CASSATGGGYGYTF. The CDR3 nucleotides are TGTGCCAGCAGCGCCACAGGGGGCGGCTATGGCTACACCTTC.

The chain has TRBV6-6 and TRBJ2-4; TRBD1 matches at 11 bases. V shed 8 bases and J 2 bases; nucleotides not matched to a gene: 8. This CDR3 spans 16 amino acids. Germline CDR1 is MNHNY and CDR2 is SVGAGI (reference sequence). CDR3 region: CASPPRDRGTKNIQYF. The CDR3 region has the DNA TGTGCCAGCCCCCCCAGGGACAGGGGGACCAAAAACATTCAGTACTTC.

CDR3 in amino acids: CASSPGGGNNEQYF. The DNA for the CDR3 is TGTGCCAGCTCACCGGGGGGGGGAAACAACGAGCAGTACTTC. V gene TRBV18 combines with J gene TRBJ2-7; the match to TRBD2 covers 7 bases. Losses at the gene ends were 3 bases for V and 5 bases for J; bases not matched to a gene: 7. The CDR3 loop spans 14 amino acids. CDR1 is KGHSH, CDR2 LQKENI, per germline.

V gene TRBV6-1 combines with J gene TRBJ1-5; D not certain. V shed 8 bases and J shed 3 bases, with 14 bases lying between them. The CDR3 contains 14 residues. CDR1 and CDR2 (germline): MNHNS, SASEGT. The CDR3 sequence is CASCWTGNNQPQHF. The CDR3 DNA reads TGTGCCAGCTGTTGGACGGGGAACAATCAGCCCCAGCATTTT.

This chain links TRBV7-2 with TRBJ1-5, with 7 bases matching TRBD1. The germline V gene encodes CDR1 SGHTA and CDR2 FQGNSA. CDR3 length equals 14 residues. V lost 5 bases, J lost 3 bases, and 4 bases stayed unmatched. In DNA form, the CDR3 reads TGTGCCAGCAGCCGTGGGACAGACAATCAGCCCCAGCATTTT. Translation: CASSRGTDNQPQHF.

The chain links TRBV14 to TRBJ2-1, with 9 bases matching TRBD1. The CDR3 loop spans 15 amino acids. Trimming took 4 bases from V and 8 from J; bases not matched to a gene: 9. The V gene's germline CDR1 is SGHDN and CDR2 FVKESK. CDR3 sequence reads: CASSRVPGQGHEQFF. The CDR3 bases are TGTGCCAGCAGCCGCGTACCGGGACAGGGCCATGAGCAGTTCTTC.

The V gene is TRBV5-6, the J gene TRBJ1-1; tentatively, D is TRBD1 (5 bases). The CDR3 contains 15 residues. V lost 3 bases, J lost 1 base, and 13 bases lay in between. CDR1 is SGHDT and CDR2 is YYEEEE in the germline V gene. The CDR3 region is CASSWGGSGNTEAFF. The CDR3 bases are TGTGCCAGCAGCTGGGGGGGAAGTGGGAACACTGAAGCTTTCTTT.

The chain couples TRBV5-5 to TRBJ1-4; 8 positions agree with TRBD1. Germline V gene sequence: CDR1 SGHKS, CDR2 YYEKEE (reference sequence). This CDR3 has 16 residues. The V and J ends lost 4 bases and 8 bases, in that order; junction bases with no gene match: 13. The chain's CDR3 is CASSPGQGRAKEKLFF. Here the CDR3 DNA reads TGTGCCAGCAGCCCAGGACAGGGAAGGGCGAAGGAAAAACTGTTTTTT.

The chain joins TRBV4-2 to TRBJ1-6; 8 positions agree with TRBD1. The length of the CDR3 is 14 residues. Unmatched junction bases numbered 3, after V lost 2 bases and J lost 9 bases. Germline assignment: CDR1 LGHNA and CDR2 YNFKEQ. This CDR3 reads CASSQLDRGSPLHF. In DNA form, the CDR3 reads TGTGCCAGCAGCCAACTCGACAGGGGTTCACCCCTCCACTTT.